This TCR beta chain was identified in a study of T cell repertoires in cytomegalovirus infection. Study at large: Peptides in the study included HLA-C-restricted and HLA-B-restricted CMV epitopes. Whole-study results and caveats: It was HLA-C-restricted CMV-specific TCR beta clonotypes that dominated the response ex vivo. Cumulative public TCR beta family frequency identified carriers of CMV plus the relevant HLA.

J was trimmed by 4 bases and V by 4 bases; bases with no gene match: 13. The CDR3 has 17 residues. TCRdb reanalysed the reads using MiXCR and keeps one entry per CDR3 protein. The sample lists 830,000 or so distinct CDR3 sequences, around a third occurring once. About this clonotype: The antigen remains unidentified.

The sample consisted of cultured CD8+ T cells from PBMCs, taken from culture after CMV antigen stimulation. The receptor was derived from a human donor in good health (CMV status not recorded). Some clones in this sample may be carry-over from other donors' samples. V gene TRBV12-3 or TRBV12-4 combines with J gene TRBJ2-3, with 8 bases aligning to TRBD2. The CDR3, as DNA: TGTGCCAGCAGTTCGGCGGGGGGATACCCCGCCGCAGATACGCAGTATTTT. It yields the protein CASSSAGGYPAADTQYF.